These T cell receptor beta chains were read from a single sample in a study of T cell responses to AZD1222 COVID-19 vaccine. Profiling relied on immunoSEQ multiplex PCR, and the TCRdb table lists in-frame clones only, not all of them. The sample lists about 110,000 clones; 92% were seen once. This sample comprised peripheral blood, obtained 28 days after the second AZD1222 dose. All receptors derive from an adult who received the AZD1222 COVID-19 vaccine. Each CDR3 is given with its conserved first and last residue. Fields, in order: CDR3 protein, CDR3 DNA, D gene, J gene, clone size, V gene, CDR3 length. The D gene is left open where the match is weak. Expanded clones are given a class, and other clones once, few, many or no size at all.

CDR3: CASSYRRSNQPQHF; DNA: TGTGCCAGCAGTTACCGGCGTAGCAATCAGCCCCAGCATTTT; D: NA; J: TRBJ1-5; size: NA; V: TRBV6-5; length: 14
CDR3: CASSLTASGNTGELFF; DNA: TGCGCCAGCAGCTTGACGGCTAGCGGGAACACCGGGGAGCTGTTTTTT; D: TRBD2; J: TRBJ2-2; size: NA; V: TRBV5-1; length: 16
CDR3: CASSRTDRGSTIYF; DNA: TGCGCCAGCAGCCGAACGGACAGGGGGAGCACCATATATTTT; D: TRBD1; J: TRBJ1-3; size: NA; V: TRBV4-3; length: 14
CDR3: CASSESGGYVHTQYF; DNA: TGTGCCAGCAGTGAATCGGGGGGCTATGTTCATACGCAGTATTTT; D: NA; J: TRBJ2-3; size: NA; V: TRBV25-1; length: 15
CDR3: CASSQLQGENTEAFF; DNA: TGTGCCAGCAGCCAGTTACAGGGGGAGAACACTGAAGCTTTCTTT; D: TRBD1; J: TRBJ1-1; size: NA; V: TRBV4-2; length: 15
CDR3: CASSYSRRAYGYTF; DNA: TGTGCCAGCAGTTACTCCAGGCGGGCATATGGCTACACCTTC; D: NA; J: TRBJ1-2; size: NA; V: TRBV6-5; length: 14
CDR3: CASSFGEYGYTF; DNA: TGTGCCAGCAGCTTCGGGGAGTATGGCTACACCTTC; D: NA; J: TRBJ1-2; size: NA; V: TRBV7-8; length: 12
CDR3: CASSLVASGELFF; DNA: TGTGCCAGCAGCTTAGTAGCCTCCGGGGAGCTGTTTTTT; D: NA; J: TRBJ2-2; size: NA; V: TRBV11-3; length: 13
CDR3: CASSRISRLQGYEQYF; DNA: TGTGCCAGCAGCCGGATATCGAGACTGCAGGGCTACGAGCAGTACTTC; D: NA; J: TRBJ2-7; size: NA; V: TRBV27; length: 16
CDR3: CASSQDVAGGPNEQFF; DNA: TGCGCCAGCAGCCAAGACGTAGCGGGGGGGCCCAATGAGCAGTTCTTC; D: TRBD2; J: TRBJ2-1; size: NA; V: TRBV4-3; length: 16
CDR3: CASSQVLATYEQYF; DNA: TGTGCCAGCAGCCAAGTTTTGGCAACCTACGAGCAGTACTTC; D: NA; J: TRBJ2-7; size: NA; V: TRBV14; length: 14
CDR3: CASSPQGVTDTQYF; DNA: TGTGCCAGTAGTCCACAGGGGGTTACAGATACGCAGTATTTT; D: TRBD1; J: TRBJ2-3; size: NA; V: TRBV19; length: 14
CDR3: CASGIDTGELFF; DNA: TGTGCTAGTGGCATAGACACCGGGGAGCTGTTTTTT; D: NA; J: TRBJ2-2; size: NA; V: TRBV12-5; length: 12
CDR3: CAWSPRQGDGYTF; DNA: TGTGCCTGGAGTCCAAGACAGGGAGATGGCTACACCTTC; D: TRBD1; J: TRBJ1-2; size: NA; V: TRBV30; length: 13
CDR3: CASRASTGDGTQYF; DNA: TGTGCCAGCAGAGCTTCGACAGGGGACGGGACCCAGTACTTC; D: TRBD1; J: TRBJ2-5; size: NA; V: TRBV14; length: 14
CDR3: CASSPRTARETQYF; DNA: TGTGCCAGCAGCCCTAGGACGGCGCGGGAGACCCAGTACTTC; D: NA; J: TRBJ2-5; size: NA; V: TRBV14; length: 14
CDR3: CASTVGTAFYGYTF; DNA: TGTGCCAGCACCGTAGGGACAGCCTTCTATGGCTACACCTTC; D: TRBD1; J: TRBJ1-2; size: NA; V: TRBV6-5; length: 14
CDR3: CASRSDLNEQFF; DNA: TGTGCCAGCAGGTCCGACCTGAATGAGCAGTTCTTC; D: NA; J: TRBJ2-1; size: NA; V: TRBV3-1/TRBV3-2; length: 12
CDR3: CASSRAGGSQPQHF; DNA: TGTGCCAGCAGTAGGGCAGGGGGTAGTCAGCCCCAGCATTTT; D: TRBD1; J: TRBJ1-5; size: NA; V: TRBV28; length: 14
CDR3: CASSLWGEAGDGYTF; DNA: TGTGCCAGCAGTTTATGGGGGGAAGCGGGTGATGGCTACACCTTC; D: NA; J: TRBJ1-2; size: NA; V: TRBV27; length: 15
CDR3: CASNRWGTKNIQYF; DNA: TGTGCCAGCAACCGGTGGGGGACCAAAAACATTCAGTACTTC; D: NA; J: TRBJ2-4; size: NA; V: TRBV13; length: 14
CDR3: CASSRTGINEKLFF; DNA: TGCGCCAGCAGCCGGACAGGGATTAATGAAAAACTGTTTTTT; D: TRBD1; J: TRBJ1-4; size: NA; V: TRBV5-1; length: 14
CDR3: CASSSAGQRNGYTF; DNA: TGTGCCAGCAGTTCCGCCGGACAGAGGAATGGCTACACCTTC; D: NA; J: TRBJ1-2; size: NA; V: TRBV11-2; length: 14
CDR3: CASSLGETQYF; DNA: TGTGCCAGCAGTTTAGGGGAGACCCAGTACTTC; D: NA; J: TRBJ2-5; size: NA; V: TRBV12-3/TRBV12-4; length: 11
CDR3: CASSQPVRNTEAFF; DNA: TGCGCCAGCAGCCAGCCGGTCCGGAACACTGAAGCTTTCTTT; D: NA; J: TRBJ1-1; size: NA; V: TRBV4-1; length: 14
CDR3: CASSVGNLQETQYF; DNA: TGTGCCAGCAGCGTAGGCAACCTCCAAGAGACCCAGTACTTC; D: NA; J: TRBJ2-5; size: once; V: TRBV9; length: 14
CDR3: CASSQASGYGYTF; DNA: TGTGCCAGCAGCCAAGCTTCCGGCTATGGCTACACCTTC; D: NA; J: TRBJ1-2; size: NA; V: TRBV4-2; length: 13
CDR3: CASSLRGRGPDTEAFF; DNA: TGTGCCAGCAGCTTAAGGGGCAGGGGGCCGGACACTGAAGCTTTCTTT; D: TRBD1; J: TRBJ1-1; size: NA; V: TRBV7-3; length: 16
CDR3: CASREGLAGATQYF; DNA: TGTGCCAGCAGAGAGGGACTAGCGGGGGCCACCCAGTACTTC; D: TRBD2; J: TRBJ2-5; size: NA; V: TRBV25-1; length: 14
CDR3: CASSFKGAVQPQHF; DNA: TGTGCCAGCAGCTTCAAGGGGGCCGTGCAGCCCCAGCATTTT; D: TRBD1; J: TRBJ1-5; size: NA; V: TRBV7-2; length: 14
CDR3: CASHMDRGNYGYTF; DNA: TGTGCCAGTCACATGGACAGGGGGAACTATGGCTACACCTTC; D: TRBD1; J: TRBJ1-2; size: few; V: TRBV5-6; length: 14
CDR3: CASSFRAGNYEQYF; DNA: TGTGCCAGCAGCTTTCGGGCAGGAAACTACGAGCAGTACTTC; D: NA; J: TRBJ2-7; size: NA; V: TRBV5-4; length: 14
CDR3: CSVRAGELFF; DNA: TGCAGCGTGCGGGCCGGGGAGCTGTTTTTT; D: NA; J: TRBJ2-2; size: NA; V: TRBV29-1; length: 10
CDR3: CASSTGQGHTEAFF; DNA: TGCGCCAGCAGCACCGGACAGGGTCACACTGAAGCTTTCTTT; D: TRBD1; J: TRBJ1-1; size: NA; V: TRBV5-1; length: 14
CDR3: CSVEDTGFHYGYTF; DNA: TGCAGCGTTGAAGATACAGGGTTCCACTATGGCTACACCTTC; D: NA; J: TRBJ1-2; size: NA; V: TRBV29-1; length: 14
CDR3: CASSPLARGELFF; DNA: TGTGCCAGCTCACCTCTAGCCAGGGGAGAACTGTTTTTT; D: NA; J: TRBJ1-4; size: NA; V: TRBV18; length: 13
CDR3: CASSLDLNRYNEQFF; DNA: TGCGCCAGCAGCTTGGATCTTAACAGATACAATGAGCAGTTCTTC; D: NA; J: TRBJ2-1; size: NA; V: TRBV5-1; length: 15
CDR3: CASSRTGTNQPQHF; DNA: TGTGCCAGCAGCCGGACAGGGACCAATCAGCCCCAGCATTTT; D: TRBD1; J: TRBJ1-5; size: NA; V: TRBV7-9; length: 14
CDR3: CASSLDGHLNTEAFF; DNA: TGTGCCAGCAGCTTAGATGGACACCTGAACACTGAAGCTTTCTTT; D: NA; J: TRBJ1-1; size: NA; V: TRBV7-8; length: 15
CDR3: CASSFDRRATEAFF; DNA: TGTGCCAGCAGCTTCGACAGGCGGGCCACTGAAGCTTTCTTT; D: NA; J: TRBJ1-1; size: NA; V: TRBV7-9; length: 14
CDR3: CASSSTRTGLGRNQPQHF; DNA: TGTGCCAGCAGTTCCACCCGGACAGGGTTGGGTCGCAATCAGCCCCAGCATTTT; D: TRBD1; J: TRBJ1-5; size: NA; V: TRBV6-2/TRBV6-3; length: 18
CDR3: CASSQPNGELFF; DNA: TGTGCCAGCAGCCAACCGAACGGGGAGCTGTTTTTT; D: NA; J: TRBJ2-2; size: NA; V: TRBV28; length: 12
CDR3: CASSLGLAGGADTQYF; DNA: TGTGCCAGCAGTTTAGGTCTAGCGGGGGGGGCAGATACGCAGTATTTT; D: TRBD2; J: TRBJ2-3; size: NA; V: TRBV28; length: 16
CDR3: CASSPAEVGTEAFF; DNA: TGCGCCAGCAGCCCCGCGGAGGTCGGTACTGAAGCTTTCTTT; D: NA; J: TRBJ1-1; size: NA; V: TRBV5-1; length: 14
CDR3: CASSLVRLAGRYTDTQYF; DNA: TGTGCCAGCAGCTTAGTTCGTCTGGCGGGGAGATACACAGATACGCAGTATTTT; D: NA; J: TRBJ2-3; size: NA; V: TRBV7-2; length: 18
CDR3: CAISEFRDVGDGYTF; DNA: TGTGCCATCAGTGAGTTTCGTGATGTCGGGGACGGCTACACCTTC; D: NA; J: TRBJ1-2; size: NA; V: TRBV10-3; length: 15
CDR3: CVSTDRDTGPYGYTF; DNA: TGTGTTTCTACCGATAGAGACACTGGGCCCTATGGCTACACCTTC; D: NA; J: TRBJ1-2; size: NA; V: TRBV6-5; length: 15
CDR3: CAISGGEFYGYTF; DNA: TGTGCCATCAGTGGGGGGGAATTCTATGGCTACACCTTC; D: NA; J: TRBJ1-2; size: NA; V: TRBV10-3; length: 13
CDR3: CASRLSGGATYF; DNA: TGTGCCAGTAGACTTAGCGGGGGGGCGACGTATTTT; D: TRBD2; J: TRBJ2-3; size: NA; V: TRBV19; length: 12
CDR3: CASSSTHYGTGYSNQPQHF; DNA: TGTGCCAGCAGCTCCACCCATTACGGGACAGGTTATAGCAATCAGCCCCAGCATTTT; D: TRBD1; J: TRBJ1-5; size: NA; V: TRBV5-6; length: 19
CDR3: CSVEGDGAYEQYF; DNA: TGCAGCGTTGAAGGGGACGGAGCCTACGAGCAGTACTTC; D: NA; J: TRBJ2-7; size: NA; V: TRBV29-1; length: 13
CDR3: CSVRGRQPQHF; DNA: TGCAGTGTGAGGGGGCGTCAGCCCCAGCATTTT; D: TRBD1; J: TRBJ1-5; size: once; V: TRBV20-1; length: 11
CDR3: CASSGLASSTDTQYF; DNA: TGCGCCAGCAGCGGTCTAGCGAGTAGCACAGATACGCAGTATTTT; D: NA; J: TRBJ2-3; size: once; V: TRBV4-3; length: 15